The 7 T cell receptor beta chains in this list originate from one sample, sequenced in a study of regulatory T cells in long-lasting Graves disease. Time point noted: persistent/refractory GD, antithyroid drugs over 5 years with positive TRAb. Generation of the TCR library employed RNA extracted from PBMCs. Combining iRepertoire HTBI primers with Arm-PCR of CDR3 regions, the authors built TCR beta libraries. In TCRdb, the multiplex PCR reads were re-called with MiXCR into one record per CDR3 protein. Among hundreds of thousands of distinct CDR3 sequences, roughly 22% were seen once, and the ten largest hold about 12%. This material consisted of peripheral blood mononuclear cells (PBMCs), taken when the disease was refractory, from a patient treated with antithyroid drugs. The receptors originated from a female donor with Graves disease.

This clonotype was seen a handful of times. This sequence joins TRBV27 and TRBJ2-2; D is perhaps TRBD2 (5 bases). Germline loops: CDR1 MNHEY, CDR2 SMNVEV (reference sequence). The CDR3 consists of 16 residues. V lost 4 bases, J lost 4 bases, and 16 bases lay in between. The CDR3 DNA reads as TGTGCCAGCAGTTCCTCCCGGCGGGCCGGCACCGGGGAGCTGTTTTTT. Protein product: CASSSSRRAGTGELFF.

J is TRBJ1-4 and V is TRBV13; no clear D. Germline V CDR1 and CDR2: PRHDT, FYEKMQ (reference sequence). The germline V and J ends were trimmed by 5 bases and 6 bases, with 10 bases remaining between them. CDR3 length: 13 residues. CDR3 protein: CASSLGEDEKLFF. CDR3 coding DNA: TGTGCCAGCAGCCTCGGGGAGGATGAAAAACTGTTTTTT.

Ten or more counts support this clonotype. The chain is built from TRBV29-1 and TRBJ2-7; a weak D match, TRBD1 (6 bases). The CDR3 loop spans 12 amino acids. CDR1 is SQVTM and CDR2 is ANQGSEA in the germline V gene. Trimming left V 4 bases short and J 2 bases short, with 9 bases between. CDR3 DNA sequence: TGCAGCGTTGCACAGGGAACCTACGAGCAGTACTTC. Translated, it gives CSVAQGTYEQYF.

The CDR3 DNA follows: TGTGCCAGCAGCTCCCCCGGGGGCTTGAATGGCTACACCTTC. This sequence encodes CASSSPGGLNGYTF. The chain employs TRBV9 and TRBJ1-2; tentatively, D is TRBD1 (6 bases). The CDR3 sequence is 14 residues long. V gave up 4 bases and J gave up 6 bases, with 16 bases separating them. Germline V gene lookup returns CDR1 SGDLS and CDR2 YYNGEE.

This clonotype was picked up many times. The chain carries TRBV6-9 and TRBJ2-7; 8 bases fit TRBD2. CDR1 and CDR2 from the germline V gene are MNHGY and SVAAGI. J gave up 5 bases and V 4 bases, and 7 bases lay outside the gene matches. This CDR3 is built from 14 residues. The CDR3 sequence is CASSSFSGSNEQYF. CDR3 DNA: TGTGCCAGCAGTTCGTTCAGCGGGAGCAACGAGCAGTACTTC.

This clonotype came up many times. The CDR3 spells CASSPNRESPLHF. CDR3 in DNA: TGTGCCAGCAGCCCGAACAGGGAATCACCCCTCCACTTT. V and J are TRBV12-3 or TRBV12-4 and TRBJ1-6; TRBD1 is a possible D gene (6 bases). The CDR3 is made up of 13 amino acids. Between the trimmed V and J ends, which lost 6 bases and 10 bases, there was a span of 13 bases.

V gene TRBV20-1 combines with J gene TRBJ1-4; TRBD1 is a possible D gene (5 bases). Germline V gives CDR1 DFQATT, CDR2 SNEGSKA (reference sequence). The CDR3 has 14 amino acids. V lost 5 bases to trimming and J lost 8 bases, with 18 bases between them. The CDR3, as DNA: TGCAGTGCTCGGTCCGGGACGGGGAGGGAAAAACTGTTTTTT. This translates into CSARSGTGREKLFF.